The sequence of this T cell receptor beta chain was determined in a study of T cell responses to AZD1222 COVID-19 vaccine. Study-level background: Researchers grouped second doses given at about 4 or about 12 weeks into one pool. The study, taken as a whole, reports: Spike-specific TCR breadth and depth were elevated following two AZD1222 doses. The CD4 TCRs associated with vaccination extended across spike and predominated at 160-218 and 743-854.

Here immunoSEQ multiplex PCR was the method, and the copy in TCRdb shows in-frame clones only, minus some. The data show approximately 150,000 clones, 85% to 90% seen once. In the case of this clone: The target antigen is unknown.

CDR3 length: 11 amino acids. Trimming cost V 3 bases and J 13 bases, with 12 bases left between them. Looked up from germline, CDR1 is MDHEN and CDR2 is SYDVKM. The chain uses TRBV28 and TRBJ1-2; tentatively, D is TRBD1 (6 bases). The specimen comprised peripheral blood, sampled on day 0 of AZD1222 vaccination. This TCR was recovered from an adult in good health. DNA of the CDR3: TGTGCCAGCAGTTTTCGAACAGGGTTCACCTTC. Amino acid sequence: CASSFRTGFTF.